This TCR beta chain was sequenced in a study of blood T cell repertoires in COVID-19. V was shortened by 1 base and J by 4 bases, with 18 bases between the two germline ends. The CDR3 totals 17 residues. Germline loops: CDR1 LGHNA, CDR2 YSLEER. Assay: immunoSEQ multiplex PCR; the TCRdb copy retains only in-frame clones and omits some. The sample records about 240,000 clones, less than 90% being singletons. V is TRBV4-3 and J is TRBJ2-3; maybe TRBD2 (6 bases). The receptor comes from a man between 60 and 75 years old with acute or convalescent COVID-19. The sequenced sample consisted of peripheral blood. Here the CDR3 DNA reads TGCGCCAGCAGCCAAGGTATCGTGGGAGGAGGAGCAGATACGCAGTATTTT. Protein: CASSQGIVGGGADTQYF.